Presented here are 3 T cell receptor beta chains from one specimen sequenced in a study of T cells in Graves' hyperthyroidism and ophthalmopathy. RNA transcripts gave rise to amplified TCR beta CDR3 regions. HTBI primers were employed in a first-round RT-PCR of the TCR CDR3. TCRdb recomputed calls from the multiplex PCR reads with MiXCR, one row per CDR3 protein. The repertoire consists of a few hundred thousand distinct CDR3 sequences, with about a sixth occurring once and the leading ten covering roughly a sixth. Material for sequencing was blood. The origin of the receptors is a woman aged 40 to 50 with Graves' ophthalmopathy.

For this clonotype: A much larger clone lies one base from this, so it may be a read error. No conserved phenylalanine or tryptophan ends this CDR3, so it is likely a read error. The CDR3 sequence is CASSLDTVDGYTL. Here the CDR3 DNA reads TGTGCCAGCAGCTTAGATACGGTGGATGGCTACACCCTC. V gene TRBV7-9 combines with J gene TRBJ1-2; D is unresolved. V lost 1 base, J lost 6 bases, and 9 bases lay in between. Looked up from germline, CDR1 is SEHNR and CDR2 is FQNEAQ (reference sequence). This CDR3 spans 13 amino acids.

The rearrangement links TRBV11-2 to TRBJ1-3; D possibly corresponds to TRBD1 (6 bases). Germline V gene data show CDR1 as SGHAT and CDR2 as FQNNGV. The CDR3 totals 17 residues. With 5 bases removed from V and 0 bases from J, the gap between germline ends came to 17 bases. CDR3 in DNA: TGTGCCAGCAGCAGGACCCGACAGGAGCTCTCTGGAAACACCATATATTTT. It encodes CASSRTRQELSGNTIYF. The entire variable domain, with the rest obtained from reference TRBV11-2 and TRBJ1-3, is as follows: EAGVAQSPRYKIIEKRQSVAFWCNPISGHATLYWYQQILGQGPKLLIQFQNNGVVDDSQLPKDRFSAERLKGVDSTLKIQPAKLEDSAVYLCASSRTRQELSGNTIYFGEGSWLTVV.

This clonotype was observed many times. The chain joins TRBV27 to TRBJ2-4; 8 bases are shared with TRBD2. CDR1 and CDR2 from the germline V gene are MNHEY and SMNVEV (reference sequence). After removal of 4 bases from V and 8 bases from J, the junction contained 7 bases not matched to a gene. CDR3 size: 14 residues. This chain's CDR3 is CASSYREGWDIQYF. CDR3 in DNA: TGTGCCAGCAGTTATCGGGAGGGATGGGACATTCAGTACTTC.